The 14 T cell receptor beta chains in this list originate from one sample, sequenced in a study of blood T cell repertoires in COVID-19. Sequencing used immunoSEQ multiplex PCR; TCRdb keeps in-frame clones, though not all of them. The sample records about 190,000 clones, 65% to 85% being singletons. Sample: PBMCs or T cells enriched from blood (not recorded which). The receptor set was obtained from a woman aged 25 to 45 who had recovered from COVID-19.

CDR3 region: CASSLTAGGWQPQHF. CDR3 in DNA: TGTGCCAGCAGTTTGACCGCGGGAGGGTGGCAGCCCCAGCATTTT. This chain uses TRBV28 with TRBJ1-5; D remains unclear. The CDR3 contains 15 residues. V was shortened by 3 bases and J by 7 bases, with 16 bases between the two germline ends. Germline lookup yields CDR1 MDHEN and CDR2 SYDVKM.

The genes are TRBV5-1 and TRBJ1-6; the D gene is possibly TRBD1 (6 bases). CDR1 and CDR2 (germline): SGHRS, YFSETQ. This CDR3 comprises 15 residues. V was trimmed by 4 bases and J by 8 bases, leaving 16 bases between them. The CDR3 DNA sequence: TGCGCCAGCAGCATTCGACAGGCCGAAGATTCACCCCTCCACTTT. Translated, it gives CASSIRQAEDSPLHF. Full variable domain (rest looked up from reference TRBV5-1 and TRBJ1-6): KAGVTQTPRYLIKTRGQQVTLSCSPISGHRSVSWYQQTPGQGLQFLFEYFSETQRNKGNFPGRFSGRQFSNSRSEMNVSTLELGDSALYLCASSIRQAEDSPLHFGNGTRLTVT.

The chain is built from TRBV2 and TRBJ1-2, with 7 bases identical to TRBD1. The CDR3 is 15 residues long. The V gene's germline CDR1 is SNHLY and CDR2 FYNNEI. The junction had 7 bases not matched to a gene; V was cut back by 4 bases and J by 2 bases. CDR3 nucleotide sequence: TGTGCCAGCAGTGGCGGGGGGACAGTCAACTATGGCTACACCTTC. This translates into CASSGGGTVNYGYTF.

The chain is built from TRBV18 and TRBJ2-4, with TRBD2 as a possible D gene (6 bases). Germline V gene lookup returns CDR1 KGHSH and CDR2 LQKENI. The V end was cut by 1 base, the J end by 1 base, with 14 bases between. This CDR3 is built from 17 residues. The CDR3: CASSPRLRAGAKNIQYF. In nucleotides, the CDR3 is TGTGCCAGCTCACCACGACTCAGGGCGGGGGCCAAAAACATTCAGTACTTC.

V usage is TRBV10-3 and J usage is TRBJ2-7, with D possibly being TRBD1 (6 bases). V lost 4 bases, J lost 7 bases, and 20 bases lay in between. CDR3 size: 15 residues. Germline CDR1 and CDR2: ENHRY and SYGVKD. CDR3 amino acids: CAISGGTRDGGEQYV. For the CDR3, the DNA is TGTGCCATCAGTGGAGGGACACGGGATGGGGGAGAGCAGTACGTC.

The chain recombines TRBV2 with TRBJ1-2; maybe TRBD1 (5 bases). Trimming removed 5 bases from V and 2 bases from J, with 15 bases in between. Germline CDR1 is SNHLY and CDR2 is FYNNEI. This CDR3 is 15 amino acids long. CDR3 protein: CASSREGTLNYGYTF. In DNA, the CDR3 is TGTGCCAGCAGTAGGGAGGGGACCTTAAACTATGGCTACACCTTC.

The genes are TRBV10-2 and TRBJ1-1; tentative D call: TRBD1 (6 bases). Between the trimmed V and J ends, which lost 1 base and 14 bases, there was a span of 23 bases. The length of the CDR3 is 15 residues. The germline CDR1 and CDR2 sequences are WSHSY and SAAADI. CDR3 sequence reads: CASSEWYRAGLGGFF. CDR3 nucleotide sequence: TGCGCCAGCAGTGAGTGGTACAGGGCAGGACTAGGTGGCTTCTTT.

V and J are TRBV6-2 or TRBV6-3 and TRBJ1-4; TRBD1 agrees at 7 bases. The germline CDR1 and CDR2 sequences are MNHEY and SVGEGT. Trimming removed 2 bases from V and 3 bases from J; junction bases left unmatched: 6. There are 16 residues in the CDR3. CDR3 coding DNA: TGTGCCAGCAGTTACCCGACAGGGTTGCCTAATGAAAAACTGTTTTTT. Amino acid sequence: CASSYPTGLPNEKLFF.

This chain links TRBV6-5 with TRBJ1-1, with D uncertain. V lost 2 bases to trimming and J lost 1 base, with 14 bases between them. Germline assignment: CDR1 MNHEY and CDR2 SVGAGI. The CDR3 sequence is 16 residues long. The CDR3 DNA sequence: TGTGCCAGCAGTTACGAAAGTGGACTCCAGAACACTGAAGCTTTCTTT. It is translated as CASSYESGLQNTEAFF.

This clone was picked up one time. V usage is TRBV9 and J usage is TRBJ2-3, with 7 bases aligning to TRBD2. Germline loops: CDR1 SGDLS, CDR2 YYNGEE. This CDR3 has 15 amino acids. Trimming cost V 3 bases and J 2 bases; bases outside gene matches: 6. This CDR3 reads CASSASGTATDTQYF. CDR3 sequence (DNA): TGTGCCAGCAGCGCGAGCGGGACTGCCACAGATACGCAGTATTTT.

This chain uses TRBV2 with TRBJ2-1, with TRBD2 matching 9 bases. CDR3 length: 15 amino acids. Germline assignment: CDR1 SNHLY and CDR2 FYNNEI. V lost 3 bases, J lost 6 bases, and 6 bases stayed unmatched. CDR3 sequence reads: CASSDSSGSSNEQFF. The CDR3 DNA follows: TGTGCCAGCAGTGATAGTAGCGGGAGCTCCAATGAGCAGTTCTTC.

This clone was counted once. The V call is TRBV19, the J call TRBJ2-7, with D possibly TRBD1 on 5 matching bases. CDR3 size: 15 residues. Trimming took 4 bases from V and 3 from J, leaving 16 bases between them. The germline V gene encodes CDR1 LNHDA and CDR2 SQIVND (reference sequence). This CDR3 is CASSTLGDLHYEQYF. CDR3 nucleotide sequence: TGTGCCAGTAGTACCCTAGGGGATTTACACTACGAGCAGTACTTC.

The J gene is TRBJ2-7, the V gene TRBV28; 10 positions agree with TRBD2. This CDR3 has 15 amino acids. Germline CDR1 is MDHEN and CDR2 is SYDVKM. V was pared by 6 bases and J by 4 bases, with 9 bases of the junction left unmatched. The CDR3 bases are TGTGCCAGCAGCCCGGGGACTAGCGATTTTTACGAGCAGTACTTC. Its translation is CASSPGTSDFYEQYF.

On this clone itself: Other DNA sequences in this specimen translate into the identical CDR3. The V call is TRBV2, the J call TRBJ1-6; D gene ambiguous. The CDR3 runs to 15 residues. V was clipped by 7 bases and J by 0 bases, with 10 bases between them. Germline-derived CDR1 and CDR2 are SNHLY and FYNNEI. CDR3 DNA sequence: TGTGCCAGCACAGGCCAGAGCTCCTATAATTCACCCCTCCACTTT. Amino acid sequence: CASTGQSSYNSPLHF.